A selection of T cell receptor beta chains follows, all from one sample in a study of beta chain features in type 1 diabetes. Clones were sequenced by immunoSEQ multiplex PCR, and TCRdb holds only the in-frame ones, with some missing. The sample includes a few hundred thousand clones, 9.6% of them seen just once. The specimen was central memory CD4+ T cells from blood. The source is a man aged 25-40 years with type 1 diabetes. The CDR3 runs from the conserved cysteine through the conserved F or W. D genes are given only for firm matches. Rows give clone size only sometimes, using once, few, many, or a class for an expanded clone.

>few|TRBJ2-7|.|TRBV27
TGTGCCAGCAGTACAGCTAACTACGAGCAGTACTTC
CASSTANYEQYF
>.|TRBJ1-5|.|TRBV28
TGTGCCAGCAGCCCTGGACACCGGAGGGGCAATCAGCCCCAGCATTTT
CASSPGHRRGNQPQHF
>.|TRBJ2-3|TRBD1|TRBV18
TGTGCCAGCTCCAGTCCGGGACAGGGGGCCGATACGCAGTATTTT
CASSSPGQGADTQYF
>few|TRBJ2-3|TRBD2|TRBV4-3
TGCGCCAGCAGCCAACCCCCTAGCGGGGGCCCACGAGTCAGCACAGATACGCAGTATTTT
CASSQPPSGGPRVSTDTQYF
>few|TRBJ2-5|.|TRBV7-9
TGTGCCAGCAGCAACCTCGGGGAGACCCAGTACTTC
CASSNLGETQYF
>many|TRBJ1-4|.|TRBV6-1
TGTGCCAGCGGAAGAAGGGAAAAACTGTTTTTT
CASGRREKLFF
>.|TRBJ2-1|TRBD2|TRBV11-1
TGTGCCAGCAGCTTAGGAGGCGGGAGGGCCACGAATGAGCAGTTCTTC
CASSLGGGRATNEQFF
>.|TRBJ2-3|TRBD2|TRBV28
TGTGCCAGCACCGCTAGCTCACTAGCGGGGTGGGGCACAGATACGCAGTATTTT
CASTASSLAGWGTDTQYF
>few|TRBJ1-2|.|TRBV5-1
TGCGCCAGCAGCACACAAGGAGGGAATGGCTACACCTTC
CASSTQGGNGYTF
>.|TRBJ2-3|.|TRBV6-5
TGTGCCAGCAGTTCGACCACAGGGACGGATACGCAGTATTTT
CASSSTTGTDTQYF
>few|TRBJ2-1|TRBD2|TRBV27
TGTGCCAGCAGTTTCGGGACTAGTCGCGATGAGCAGTTCTTC
CASSFGTSRDEQFF
>.|TRBJ2-3|.|TRBV4-3
TGCGCCAGCAGCCAAGAAAGGGCTAGCGAGGGCACAGATACGCAGTATTTT
CASSQERASEGTDTQYF
>.|TRBJ2-1|.|TRBV6-4
TGTGCCAGCAGTGACTCGAACAGGCCCAATGAGCAGTTCTTC
CASSDSNRPNEQFF
>.|TRBJ2-7|.|TRBV25-1
TGTGCCAGCAGCGGCCAGTACGAGCAGTACTTC
CASSGQYEQYF
>.|TRBJ2-7|TRBD1|TRBV11-2
TGTGCCAGCAGCCCCGGGACAGGGCCCTACGAGCAGTACTTC
CASSPGTGPYEQYF
>.|TRBJ2-1|.|TRBV6-5
TGTGCCAGCAGTTCTAACGATGAGCAGTTCTTC
CASSSNDEQFF
>.|TRBJ1-5|TRBD1|TRBV4-3
TGCGCCAGCAGCCGGGACGGACAGGGGGATCAGCCCCAGCATTTT
CASSRDGQGDQPQHF
>.|TRBJ2-4|.|TRBV11-2
TGTGCCAGCAGCCCCGCGGTAGGGGGGGGCGTCATTCAGTACTTC
CASSPAVGGGVIQYF
>.|TRBJ2-7|.|TRBV30
TGTGCCTGGAGTGGGGAGGTCGAGCAGTACTTC
CAWSGEVEQYF
>.|TRBJ1-1|.|TRBV5-4
TGTGCCAGCAGCTTAGGGCAGACTAACACTGAAGCTTTCTTT
CASSLGQTNTEAFF
>few|TRBJ2-1|.|TRBV5-4
TGTGCCAGCAGCTTGGATCCGACAGGATACAATGAGCAGTTCTTC
CASSLDPTGYNEQFF
>.|TRBJ2-1|.|TRBV7-8
TGTGCCAGCAGCTCTCGACTAGTAAAGCAGTTCTTC
CASSSRLVKQFF
>few|TRBJ2-1|TRBD2|TRBV4-1
TGCGCCAGCAGCCAAGCCGGGACTACCTACAATGAGCAGTTCTTC
CASSQAGTTYNEQFF
>few|TRBJ1-2|.|TRBV4-1
TGCGCCAGCAGCCAAGACCTGGGCAGGGCAAACTATGGCTACACCTTC
CASSQDLGRANYGYTF
>.|TRBJ2-4|.|TRBV19
TGTGCCAGTAGTTTCAGCGCGAACATTCAGTACTTC
CASSFSANIQYF
>many|TRBJ2-1|.|TRBV5-8
TGTGCCAGCAGCTTGTTTGCTAGTATTTCCTACAATGAGCAGTTCTTC
CASSLFASISYNEQFF
>few|TRBJ2-5|.|TRBV27
TGTGCCAGCAGTTCGAGACTAGTTGGGGAGACCCAGTACTTC
CASSSRLVGETQYF
>.|TRBJ2-1|TRBD2|TRBV5-1
TGCGCCAGCAGCTTGGAACTAGCGGGAGCCTACAATGAGCAGTTCTTC
CASSLELAGAYNEQFF
>many|TRBJ2-2|TRBD2|TRBV28
TGTGCCAGCAGTTTATACCGATCTAGCGGGCGTACCGGGGAGCTGTTTTTT
CASSLYRSSGRTGELFF
>.|TRBJ2-7|TRBD2|TRBV19
TGTGCCAGCGGGCGGGAGACCTACGAGCAGTACTTC
CASGRETYEQYF
>few|TRBJ2-5|.|TRBV15
TGTGCCACCAGCCTGGACCCCAGGGAGACCCAGTACTTC
CATSLDPRETQYF
>.|TRBJ1-6|TRBD1|TRBV28
TGTGCCAGCACCCTGGGGGCAGGGGGTAATTCACCCCTCCACTTT
CASTLGAGGNSPLHF
>.|TRBJ1-5|.|TRBV6-1
TGTGCCAGCGCCCTGGTCGGGGGCAATCAGCCCCAGCATTTT
CASALVGGNQPQHF
>.|TRBJ2-1|TRBD2|TRBV2
TGTGCCAGCAGCTCCGGGAGGACCGGGGTTGAGCAGTTCTTC
CASSSGRTGVEQFF
>many|TRBJ2-5|TRBD2|TRBV9
TGTGCCAGCAGCGGCCGGGGGGGGATCCAAGAGACCCAGTACTTC
CASSGRGGIQETQYF
>few|TRBJ2-3|.|TRBV7-2
TGTGCCAGCAGCCTTACAGGGCGGGATACGCAGTATTTT
CASSLTGRDTQYF
>few|TRBJ2-3|.|TRBV2
TGTGCCAGCAGTTTAGAGGGGGGCGGTAGCACAGATACGCAGTATTTT
CASSLEGGGSTDTQYF
>many|TRBJ1-2|TRBD1|TRBV5-6
TGTGCCAGCAGCCCGGGACAGAACTATGGCTACACCTTC
CASSPGQNYGYTF
>.|TRBJ2-1|TRBD2|TRBV27
TGTGCCAGCAGTCCCCGGGCGGGGGTCCCCAATGAGCAGTTCTTC
CASSPRAGVPNEQFF
>few|TRBJ2-3|TRBD2|TRBV5-1
TGCGCCAGCAGCCCGGAAACTAGCGGGAATTCAGATACGCAGTATTTT
CASSPETSGNSDTQYF
>.|TRBJ2-7|.|TRBV4-1
TGCGCCAGCAGCCCTCGCAGCCGGGGGACGTTTACCTACGAGCAGTACTTC
CASSPRSRGTFTYEQYF
>.|TRBJ2-5|TRBD2|TRBV7-2
TGTGCCAGCAGTCGTCGACTAGCGGGAACCGAGACCCAGTACTTC
CASSRRLAGTETQYF
>many|TRBJ2-1|.|TRBV5-1
TGCGCCAGCAGCTTACCCGGCAATGAGCAGTTCTTC
CASSLPGNEQFF
>few|TRBJ2-1|TRBD2|TRBV11-2
TGTGCCAGCAGCGAAAGACTAGCGGGTATATACAATGAGCAGTTCTTC
CASSERLAGIYNEQFF
>.|TRBJ2-7|TRBD2|TRBV6-6
TGTGCCAGCAGTCGTAGCGGGAGTCGTAGCGAGCAGTACTTC
CASSRSGSRSEQYF
>few|TRBJ1-3|TRBD1|TRBV7-9
TGTGCCAGCAGCTGGAACAGGGGCGGAGGAAACACCATATATTTT
CASSWNRGGGNTIYF
>.|TRBJ2-3|.|TRBV27
TGTGCCAGCAAAATGCTCTCTCAGGGGGGGTGGACAGATACGCAGTATTTT
CASKMLSQGGWTDTQYF
>.|TRBJ2-5|.|TRBV11-2
TGTGCCAGCAGCTCCCGACAGGCCCTCCAAGAGACCCAGTACTTC
CASSSRQALQETQYF
>few|TRBJ1-1|TRBD1|TRBV7-2
TGTGCCAGCAGCGGGGACAGCAACACTGAAGCTTTCTTT
CASSGDSNTEAFF
>few|TRBJ1-1|.|TRBV7-3
TGTGCCAGCAGCTTACAGGTCAGGCGGAACACTGAAGCTTTCTTT
CASSLQVRRNTEAFF
>.|TRBJ2-1|.|TRBV30
TGTGCCTCATTCTACAATGAGCAGTTCTTC
CASFYNEQFF
>few|TRBJ2-3|TRBD1|TRBV5-1
TGCGCCAGCAGCGCCTCACCGGGACAGATGGATACGCAGTATTTT
CASSASPGQMDTQYF
>few|TRBJ2-7|.|TRBV6-1
TGTGCCAGCAGTGAGGGGGTCCGAGCCACGGGCTTC
CASSEGVRATGF
>few|TRBJ2-5|.|TRBV6-1
TGTGCCATCAGGATAAGTAATCAGGGATCGCAGTACTTC
CAIRISNQGSQYF
>.|TRBJ2-2|TRBD2|TRBV28
TGTGCCAGCAGGGGAGGACTAGCGGGAATTAACACCGGGGAGCTGTTTTTT
CASRGGLAGINTGELFF
>few|TRBJ2-3|.|TRBV10-3
TGTGCCATCACCAACACAGATACGCAGTATTTT
CAITNTDTQYF
>few|TRBJ2-7|.|TRBV7-2
TGTGCCAGCAGCTTGGGTCGGGGCGAGCAGTACTTC
CASSLGRGEQYF
>.|TRBJ1-3|TRBD1|TRBV30
TGTGCCTGGGGACAGGGGGCGAGCTCTGGAAACACCATATATTTT
CAWGQGASSGNTIYF
>few|TRBJ2-7|.|TRBV29-1
TGCAGCGTTGCCGCAGACTTATATTACGAGCAGTACTTC
CSVAADLYYEQYF
>few|TRBJ2-4|TRBD2|TRBV4-3
TGCGCCAGCAGTCAATCGCTCCAGCGGGAGTTCAAAAACATTCAGTACTTC
CASSQSLQREFKNIQYF